This T cell receptor beta chain was documented in a study of shared clonotypes between healthy human individuals. V was cut by 5 bases and J by 9 bases, with 8 bases left in between. Per the germline V gene, CDR1 is MNHEY and CDR2 is SVGAGI. This CDR3 is 11 amino acids long. Clones were sequenced by immunoSEQ multiplex PCR, and TCRdb holds only the in-frame ones, with some missing. The sample yields fewer than 3 million clones, around 92% seen once. The chain recombines TRBV6-5 with TRBJ2-1; D gene ambiguous. The sequenced sample was naive CD4+ T cells from PBMCs. The subset here: CD45RA+ positively selected. The receptor comes from a man between 18 and 35 years old in good health. Some clones in this sample may be carry-over from other donors' samples. CDR3 sequence: CASSHTGEQFF. The CDR3 region has the DNA TGTGCCAGCAGTCATACGGGTGAGCAGTTCTTC.